Listed here are 5 T cell receptor beta chains from one sample, sequenced in a study of neurological immune-mediated disorders. TCRdb re-called the 5' RACE reads through MiXCR, storing one row per CDR3 protein. The data hold 87,000 or so distinct CDR3 sequences, with approximately 4% observed a single time. Material for sequencing was PBMCs. These TCRs come from a woman between 45 and 60 years old with multiple sclerosis.

This clonotype was recorded at least ten times. This chain joins TRBV12-3 or TRBV12-4 and TRBJ1-4; D might be TRBD1 (6 bases). V was shortened by 6 bases and J by 8 bases, with 16 bases between the two germline ends. This CDR3 region has 14 residues. The CDR3 loop reads CASSPPGGREKLFF. CDR3 nucleotide sequence: TGTGCCAGCAGCCCCCCGGGGGGCCGGGAAAAACTGTTTTTT.

This clonotype was observed a few times. The chain uses TRBV20-1 and TRBJ2-1; D might be TRBD1 (6 bases). The CDR3 totals 14 residues. Germline CDR1 reads DFQATT; CDR2 reads SNEGSKA (reference sequence). The ends were cut back, 2 bases at V and 4 bases at J, with 12 bases in the middle. The CDR3 sequence: CSARYRELYNEQFF. The CDR3 DNA is TGCAGTGCTAGATACAGGGAACTGTACAATGAGCAGTTCTTC.

In its sample, this clonotype was seen many times. This rearrangement joins TRBV4-3 to TRBJ1-5; TRBD1 matches 8 bases. The CDR3 contains 15 residues. The V gene end was trimmed by 4 bases and the J gene end by 6 bases; junction bases not matched to a gene: 8. Germline CDR1 reads LGHNA; CDR2 reads YSLEER. CDR3 DNA sequence: TGCGCCAGCAGCCTAACGACAGGGGTGGGTCAGCCCCAGCATTTT. Its protein is CASSLTTGVGQPQHF.

This clonotype was seen at least ten times. The V and J genes are TRBV14 and TRBJ2-2, with D unclear. The ends were cut back, 5 bases at V and 6 bases at J, with 13 bases in the middle. The CDR3 runs to 14 residues. Per germline, CDR1 SGHDN and CDR2 FVKESK. CDR3 residues: CASSFTRRAGELFF. DNA for the CDR3: TGTGCCAGCAGCTTCACCCGAAGGGCCGGGGAGCTGTTTTTT.

There are many counts of this clonotype. CDR3 loop: CASRLQGANYGYTF. CDR3 DNA: TGTGCCAGCAGGCTGCAGGGGGCCAACTATGGCTACACCTTC. The chain carries TRBV6-5 and TRBJ1-2; 8 nucleotides align to TRBD1. V gave up 6 bases and J gave up 2 bases; unmatched junction bases: 5. The germline V gene encodes CDR1 MNHEY and CDR2 SVGAGI. This CDR3 is built from 14 residues.